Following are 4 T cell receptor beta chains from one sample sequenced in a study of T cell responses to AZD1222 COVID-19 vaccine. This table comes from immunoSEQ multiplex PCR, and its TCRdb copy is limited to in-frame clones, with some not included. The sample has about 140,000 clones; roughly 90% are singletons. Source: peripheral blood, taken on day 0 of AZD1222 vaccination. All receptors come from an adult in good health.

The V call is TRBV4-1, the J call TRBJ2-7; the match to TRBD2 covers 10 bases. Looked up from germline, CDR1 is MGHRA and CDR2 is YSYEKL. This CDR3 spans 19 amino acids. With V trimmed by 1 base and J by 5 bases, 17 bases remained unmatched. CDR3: CASSQGSPRRTSGKDEQYF. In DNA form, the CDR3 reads TGCGCCAGCAGCCAAGGAAGTCCCCGCCGGACTAGCGGCAAAGACGAGCAGTACTTC.

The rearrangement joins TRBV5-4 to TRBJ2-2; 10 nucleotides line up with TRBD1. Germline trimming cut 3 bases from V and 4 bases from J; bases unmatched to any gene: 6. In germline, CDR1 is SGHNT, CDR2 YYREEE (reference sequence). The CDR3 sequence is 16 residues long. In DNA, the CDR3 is TGTGCCAGCAGCTCGGACAGGGGGTCTAGCACCGGGGAGCTGTTTTTT. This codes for CASSSDRGSSTGELFF.

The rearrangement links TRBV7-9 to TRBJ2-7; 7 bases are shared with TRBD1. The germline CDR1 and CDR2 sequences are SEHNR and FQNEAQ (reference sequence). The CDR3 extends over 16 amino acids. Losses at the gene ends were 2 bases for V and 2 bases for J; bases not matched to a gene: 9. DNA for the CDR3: TGTGCCAGCAGCTTATCCCAACAGGGGAATCCCTACGAGCAGTACTTC. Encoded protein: CASSLSQQGNPYEQYF.

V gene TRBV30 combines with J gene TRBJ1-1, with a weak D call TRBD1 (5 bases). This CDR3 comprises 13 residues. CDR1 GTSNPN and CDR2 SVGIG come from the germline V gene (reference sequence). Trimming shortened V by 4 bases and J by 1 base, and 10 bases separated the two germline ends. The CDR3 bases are TGTGCCTGGACTACAGGTGGGAACACTGAAGCTTTCTTT. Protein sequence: CAWTTGGNTEAFF.